The 14 T cell receptor beta chains below were found in one sample sequenced in a study of cytomegalovirus exposure and HLA in healthy donors. Method: immunoSEQ multiplex PCR; TCRdb's copy keeps in-frame clones and lacks some. Here the sample spans about 130,000 clones, roughly 89% being singletons. Sequenced: PBMCs. The receptor source for this set is a woman younger than 35 in good health and CMV-seronegative.

The J gene is TRBJ2-1, the V gene TRBV9; 7 nucleotides match TRBD2. The CDR3 consists of 14 residues. V lost 3 bases to trimming and J lost 3 bases; unmatched junction nucleotides: 3. From germline, CDR1 is SGDLS and CDR2 YYNGEE. The CDR3 protein is CASSARGDYNEQFF. CDR3 coding DNA: TGTGCCAGCAGCGCCCGGGGGGACTACAATGAGCAGTTCTTC.

V gene TRBV6-5 combines with J gene TRBJ2-5, with D hard to call. This CDR3 contains 13 residues. Germline assignment: CDR1 MNHEY and CDR2 SVGAGI. Deletions cut 8 bases from V and 5 bases from J, with 15 bases between. DNA of the CDR3: TGTGCCAGCCGTTTTTTTGTCGGGGAGACCCAGTACTTC. It is translated as CASRFFVGETQYF.

V is TRBV6-1 and J is TRBJ2-1, with a possible D match to TRBD1 (5 bases). Trimming left V 0 bases short and J 10 bases short, with 19 bases between. Germline V gene lookup returns CDR1 MNHNS and CDR2 SASEGT. The CDR3 covers 16 residues. This CDR3 is CASSEALTDPAREQFF. In DNA, the CDR3 is TGTGCCAGCAGTGAAGCTCTGACAGACCCAGCGCGCGAGCAGTTCTTC.

This clone was seen just once. This rearrangement joins TRBV5-4 to TRBJ2-2; the match to TRBD2 covers 7 bases. V shed 0 bases, J shed 7 bases, and the junction held 9 bases outside the gene matches. Germline values: CDR1 SGHNT, CDR2 YYREEE (reference sequence). This CDR3 spans 16 amino acids. CDR3 sequence (DNA): TGTGCCAGCAGCTTGGTGGGGGGAGGGCAGCGCGGGGAGCTGTTTTTT. Translation: CASSLVGGGQRGELFF.

CDR3 amino acids: CASSTLAGKYNEQFF. The CDR3 bases are TGTGCCAGCAGCACCCTAGCGGGAAAGTACAATGAGCAGTTCTTC. This chain links TRBV7-3 with TRBJ2-1, with 9 bases matching TRBD2. The CDR3 is 15 residues long. CDR1 SGHTA and CDR2 FQGTGA come from the germline V gene. The ends lost 5 bases at V and 4 bases at J; junction bases unmatched: 6.

The chain carries TRBV5-1 and TRBJ1-5; perhaps TRBD1 as D (6 bases). CDR1 is SGHRS and CDR2 is YFSETQ in the germline V gene. The CDR3 runs 13 residues. V was trimmed by 4 bases and J by 10 bases, leaving 15 bases between them. CDR3 loop: CASSPSQQGPQHF. DNA of the CDR3: TGCGCCAGCAGCCCAAGCCAACAGGGTCCCCAGCATTTT.

The V and J genes are TRBV27 and TRBJ2-1; 7 bases align to TRBD1. The junction had 7 bases not matched to a gene; V was cut back by 5 bases and J by 9 bases. CDR1 and CDR2 from the germline V gene are MNHEY and SMNVEV (reference sequence). This CDR3 region has 13 residues. CDR3: CASSHDRASEQFF. The CDR3 DNA sequence: TGTGCCAGCAGTCACGACAGGGCCAGTGAGCAGTTCTTC.

V gene TRBV19 combines with J gene TRBJ2-5; 14 bases are a match to TRBD2. Germline values: CDR1 LNHDA, CDR2 SQIVND (reference sequence). The CDR3 consists of 15 residues. The V gene end was trimmed by 3 bases and the J gene end by 7 bases; junction bases not matched to a gene: 4. CDR3 nucleotide sequence: TGTGCCAGTAGTATGACTAGCGGGGGGGCCGGGACCCAGTACTTC. This codes for CASSMTSGGAGTQYF.

The chain is built from TRBV5-1 and TRBJ2-1, with 12 bases matching TRBD2. In germline, CDR1 is SGHRS, CDR2 YFSETQ. The CDR3 contains 13 residues. With V trimmed by 4 bases and J by 10 bases, 3 bases remained unmatched. The CDR3 sequence: CASSDGLAGEQFF. CDR3 sequence (DNA): TGCGCCAGCAGCGACGGACTAGCGGGGGAGCAGTTCTTC.

The V and J genes are TRBV5-1 and TRBJ1-1; D remains unclear. Trimming cost V 3 bases and J 6 bases, with 12 bases left between them. Germline values: CDR1 SGHRS, CDR2 YFSETQ. This CDR3 comprises 13 residues. CDR3 amino acids: CASSSRGSPEAFF. The CDR3 DNA reads as TGCGCCAGCAGCTCCCGCGGGTCCCCTGAAGCTTTCTTT. Full variable domain (remainder filled in from reference TRBV5-1 and TRBJ1-1): KAGVTQTPRYLIKTRGQQVTLSCSPISGHRSVSWYQQTPGQGLQFLFEYFSETQRNKGNFPGRFSGRQFSNSRSEMNVSTLELGDSALYLCASSSRGSPEAFFGQGTRLTVV.

The chain has TRBV5-1 and TRBJ1-2; possibly TRBD1 for D (6 bases). Germline CDR1 reads SGHRS; CDR2 reads YFSETQ. This CDR3 comprises 15 residues. The V end lost 0 bases, the J end lost 4 bases, and 13 bases lay between the germline ends. CDR3 in amino acids: CASSLVQGPTYGYTF. DNA of the CDR3: TGCGCCAGCAGCTTGGTACAGGGACCTACCTATGGCTACACCTTC.

About this clone: At one of its ends the junction is not consistent with the germline gene, which may arise from a read error. The chain combines TRBV5-1 with TRBJ2-3, with a weak D call TRBD1 (6 bases). Germline V CDR1 and CDR2: SGHRS, YFSETQ. CDR3 length: 14 residues. The CDR3 spells CAGSWDKVTDTQYF. The CDR3 DNA is TGCGCCGGCAGCTGGGACAAGGTAACAGATACGCAGTACTTT.

The chain joins TRBV2 to TRBJ1-3; D not certain. The CDR3 has 13 residues. Germline values: CDR1 SNHLY, CDR2 FYNNEI. V was trimmed by 5 bases and J by 0 bases, leaving 5 bases between them. CDR3 loop: CASSFVSGNTIYF. In nucleotides, the CDR3 is TGTGCCAGCAGTTTCGTCTCTGGAAACACCATATATTTT.

A single count supports this clone. This chain connects TRBV19 to TRBJ2-5; 11 bases line up with TRBD2. Germline assignment: CDR1 LNHDA and CDR2 SQIVND (reference sequence). This CDR3 contains 15 residues. J gave up 1 base and V 5 bases, and 3 bases lay outside the gene matches. The CDR3 DNA reads as TGTGCCAGTAGTCCGGGACTAGCGGCCCAAGAGACCCAGTACTTC. Amino acids: CASSPGLAAQETQYF.